This T cell receptor (beta chain) was identified in a study of blood T cell repertoires in COVID-19 (dated by TCRdb to the early 2020s). Study-wide context: Collaborator samples came from the United States, Italy and Spain and covered acute and convalescent phases of COVID-19. The prospective study material was composed of cDNA or gDNA derived from T cells, B-cell-depleted T cells, or PBMCs. The dataset comprised deeply sampled blood TCRbeta repertoires from subjects exposed to, actively infected with, or recovered from COVID-19. A freely available public database, intended as a resource for researchers studying the immune response to SARS-CoV-2, is where the repertoires were released. Samples were obtained from the ongoing ImmuneRACE study (first 160 participants) and from over 1,000 subjects provided by 6 global collaborators. The sample metadata nearly always contained a de-identified subject ID, COVID-19 status, age in years and sex. HLA class I and class II types, where available, came from metadata supplied by the sample provider rather than from assay-based typing.

Overall study outcomes, separate from this receptor: How much clinical and demographic metadata was included differed by source and by participant, and the metadata was provided uncurated.

Concerning this clone: Its specific antigen is unknown. Within one base of it there is no much larger clone, and no base qualities were kept.

The immunoSEQ Assay, a bias-controlled multiplex PCR, was used to amplify TCRbeta CDR3 regions from genomic DNA. Per the source publication's procedure: The number of nucleated cells in each sample was estimated by amplification of reference gene primers within the assay. To quantify the absolute abundance of each unique TCRbeta CDR3 rearrangement, sequence reads were collapsed and filtered. For each sample, productive Simpson clonality was calculated as the square root of Simpson's diversity index over productive rearrangements. As stored in TCRdb, this immuneACCESS dataset retains in-frame rearrangements with V and J assigned. A fraction of the clones does not appear; measured against another copy, unresolved V genes explain less than half of the discrepancy, and the remainder lacks a known reason. The DNA was the basis for D and trimming; V, J and clone size are from that table. Across this sample there are approximately 250,000 clones, with roughly 80% seen only once. Approximately 4.5% of the sample is taken by the ten largest.

The CDR3 covers 14 residues, taking in both the cysteine and the phenylalanine. The kept DNA is CDR3 alone, 42 bases in frame from the first base. The germline V gene (reference sequence) yields DFQATT for CDR1 and SNEGSKA for CDR2. V is shortened by 3 bases, J by 4 bases, and the region joining them spans 15 bases. Enrolling through a virtual design, the prospective study's participants ranged in age from roughly 18 to 95 years and lived across approximately 25 United States geographic areas. In the prospective study, participants were assigned to cohorts based on the clinical history participants reported in a screening survey and a study questionnaire. Each participant in the prospective study had whole blood, serum and a nasopharyngeal or oropharyngeal swab collected by mobile phlebotomists. Over a roughly 2-month period, participants in the prospective study had the option of providing additional blood draws and questionnaires. Prospective study blood samples were shipped either frozen or at room temperature before DNA extraction.

The sequenced sample consisted of PBMCs or T cells enriched from blood (not recorded which). The sequence is built from TRBV20-1 and TRBJ1-1; there is no confident call for the D gene. The TCR originated in a man younger than 45 with acute COVID-19. The CDR3 region: CSASNGGFSTEAFF. The DNA sequence is given as TGCAGTGCTAGTAATGGAGGGTTTAGCACTGAAGCTTTCTTT.